The entry below describes one T cell receptor beta chain. The antigen is not known. The source of the sample is a study of beta chain features in type 1 diabetes. Findings and limits, study-wide: Moderate yet significant TCRB CDR3 shortening was seen in Type 1 diabetes patients in all four CD4+ subsets.

Germline loops: CDR1 SGHTA, CDR2 FQGNSA. The CDR3 extends over 12 amino acids. V lost 11 bases to trimming and J lost 4 bases, with 11 bases between them. All of the isolated RNA was reverse transcribed, so expressed TCRB transcripts were sequenced. Sequenced naive, central memory and regulatory T cell samples produced an average of about 3.9 million reads. Libraries were prepared by immunoSEQ multiplex PCR; TCRdb keeps only in-frame clonotypes and omits some of them. Counted here are more than 95,000 clones, under 30% occurring once; the ten biggest clones make up roughly 0.5%. The clonotype originates from a young woman with type 1 diabetes. Sequenced material: central memory CD4+ T cells from blood. V usage is TRBV7-2 and J usage is TRBJ2-2; D is perhaps TRBD2 (5 bases). The CDR3 DNA reads as TGTGCCGGTGGTCGGGGCACCGGGGAGCTGTTTTTT. This gives the protein CAGGRGTGELFF.